This note documents a single TCR beta chain sequence. Its cognate antigen has yet to be identified. Base qualities are missing; no much larger clone stands one base away. The data belong to a study of blood T cell repertoires in COVID-19 (dated by TCRdb to about 2020). Notes on the research overall: The collaborator samples originated in the United States, Italy and Spain and spanned the acute and convalescent phases of COVID-19. The material from the prospective study consisted of cDNA or gDNA derived from T cells, B-cell-depleted T cells, or PBMCs. The dataset comprised deeply sampled blood TCRbeta repertoires from subjects exposed to, actively infected with, or recovered from COVID-19. The repertoires were released in a freely available public database meant as a resource for research on the immune response to SARS-CoV-2. Samples came from the ongoing ImmuneRACE study (first 160 participants) plus 1,254 subjects from 6 global collaborators. The sample metadata nearly always contained a de-identified subject ID, COVID-19 status, age in years and sex. Where HLA class I and class II types were available, the types were taken from metadata supplied by the sample provider, not from assay-based typing.

Inclusive of the bounding cysteine and phenylalanine, the CDR3 is 16 residues long. Only the CDR3 region is kept as DNA, spanning 48 bases read in frame from base 1. After removal of 4 bases from V and 2 bases from J, the junction retains 8 bases not matched to a gene. CDR1 and CDR2, per the germline V gene, are MGHRA and YSYEKL. TCRbeta CDR3 regions were amplified from genomic DNA by means of the immunoSEQ Assay, a bias-controlled multiplex PCR. In the source study's methods: The number of nucleated cells in each sample was estimated from the amplification of reference gene primers within the assay. To quantify the absolute abundance of each unique TCRbeta CDR3 rearrangement, sequence reads were collapsed and filtered. For each sample, productive Simpson clonality was calculated by taking the square root of Simpson's diversity index across productive rearrangements. TCRdb holds this immuneACCESS table with in-frame rearrangements only. Some clones are missing; in checked studies, unresolved V genes explain under half, and the rest has no known cause. The D gene and trimming were derived from the DNA, and the V and J assignments and clone size from that table. Recorded for this sample are about 260,000 clones; roughly four fifths of them occurred a single time. The biggest ten clones account for under 2% of the sample.

What the research found in general, with its limitations: Clinical and demographic metadata were provided uncurated, with the amount varying by source and participant.

Whole blood was collected in K2EDTA tubes by collaborating institutions according to the institutions' own protocols. Collaborator samples were shipped for TCRbeta analysis as frozen whole blood, isolated PBMCs, or DNA extracted from either sample type. The receptor comes from a woman of 80 years or more with acute or convalescent COVID-19. The sample comprised peripheral blood. The chain is made from TRBV4-1 and TRBJ2-3; 8 bases in the middle match TRBD2. The DNA sequence is as follows: TGCGCCAGCAGCCGCTTCGAGCGGGAGATCACAGATACGCAGTATTTT. It encodes CASSRFEREITDTQYF.